In its sample, the clone carrying this T cell receptor beta chain was seen many times. The authors amplified TCR beta CDR3 regions from RNA transcripts. An opening RT-PCR round employed HTBI primers and preceded a second-round multiplex PCR. Each CDR3 protein gets one entry after TCRdb re-called the multiplex PCR reads with MiXCR. Of hundreds of thousands of distinct CDR3 sequences detected, about 21% appear once; the ten largest clones hold roughly 3%. The data were obtained in a study of Graves' ophthalmopathy and Graves' hyperthyroidism. Sequenced: peripheral blood. The source of this sequence is a woman in her late teens or twenties with stable Graves' hyperthyroidism.

The CDR3 DNA is TGTGCCAGCAGCCCATCCCCTAGGGGTTATGGCTACACCTTC. It yields the protein CASSPSPRGYGYTF. The chain couples TRBV12-3 or TRBV12-4 to TRBJ1-2; maybe TRBD1 (5 bases). CDR3 length: 14 amino acids. With 6 bases removed from V and 5 bases from J, the gap between germline ends came to 16 bases.